These T cell receptor beta chains were read from a single sample in a study of cytotoxic CD8 clonotypes in ibrutinib-treated CLL. Method: immunoSEQ multiplex PCR; TCRdb's copy keeps in-frame clones and lacks some. The data show over 200,000 clones, with just under 80% seen just once and roughly 11% held by the top ten. This specimen consisted of PBMCs, obtained after 12 months of ibrutinib treatment. The receptors were sampled from a human donor with chronic lymphocytic leukemia. The CDR3 runs from the conserved cysteine through the conserved F or W. The order of the fields is J gene, clone size, V gene, D gene, CDR3 DNA, CDR3 protein. A D gene is named only where the DNA matches it firmly. The size field is filled for only some rows; it gives once, few, many or a size class.

j_gene: TRBJ2-7; abundance: NA; v_gene: TRBV30; d_gene: NA; CDR3nt: TGTGCCTGGAGTGCATCACGAACCTCCGGGCCCGGCGAGCAGTACTTC; CDR3aa: CAWSASRTSGPGEQYF
j_gene: TRBJ1-1; abundance: NA; v_gene: TRBV28; d_gene: TRBD1; CDR3nt: TGTGCCAGCAGTACAGGGGGACGCATGAACACTGAAGCTTTCTTT; CDR3aa: CASSTGGRMNTEAFF
j_gene: TRBJ2-1; abundance: NA; v_gene: TRBV2; d_gene: TRBD2; CDR3nt: TGTGCCAGCAGAAGCGGGGTTCTCTCCTACAATGAGCAGTTCTTC; CDR3aa: CASRSGVLSYNEQFF
j_gene: TRBJ2-1; abundance: NA; v_gene: TRBV7-9; d_gene: NA; CDR3nt: TGTGCCAGCAGCCAAACTCAAATTAATGAGCAGTTCTTC; CDR3aa: CASSQTQINEQFF
j_gene: TRBJ1-2; abundance: NA; v_gene: TRBV6-1; d_gene: NA; CDR3nt: TGTGCCAGCAGTGCATACCCGACCGCCCCCAACGGCTACACCTTC; CDR3aa: CASSAYPTAPNGYTF
j_gene: TRBJ2-3; abundance: NA; v_gene: TRBV18; d_gene: NA; CDR3nt: TGTGCCAGCTCACCCTCTACAGTGCCAGATACGCAGTATTTT; CDR3aa: CASSPSTVPDTQYF
j_gene: TRBJ1-2; abundance: few; v_gene: TRBV29-1; d_gene: TRBD1; CDR3nt: TGCAGCGTTGAAGCCCAGGGACAGCATGGCTACACCTTC; CDR3aa: CSVEAQGQHGYTF
j_gene: TRBJ2-4; abundance: NA; v_gene: TRBV6-1; d_gene: TRBD2; CDR3nt: TGTGCCAGCGGCACGGGGGGGCTTCAGTACTTC; CDR3aa: CASGTGGLQYF
j_gene: TRBJ1-3; abundance: NA; v_gene: TRBV29-1; d_gene: NA; CDR3nt: TGCAGCGTTGTTGTGGGAAACACCATATATTTT; CDR3aa: CSVVVGNTIYF
j_gene: TRBJ1-2; abundance: few; v_gene: TRBV2; d_gene: NA; CDR3nt: TGTGCCAGCAGTGAATCCAGGGTGTATGGCTACACCTTC; CDR3aa: CASSESRVYGYTF
j_gene: TRBJ2-3; abundance: few; v_gene: TRBV27; d_gene: TRBD1; CDR3nt: TGTGCCAGCAGTTCGGACAGGGTAGATACGCAGTATTTT; CDR3aa: CASSSDRVDTQYF
j_gene: TRBJ1-2; abundance: NA; v_gene: TRBV6-5; d_gene: NA; CDR3nt: TGTGCCAGCAGATTAGATCCCGGGATCATGAGGGGCTACACCTTC; CDR3aa: CASRLDPGIMRGYTF
j_gene: TRBJ1-1; abundance: NA; v_gene: TRBV29-1; d_gene: NA; CDR3nt: TGCAGCGTGGGGGACACCTACACTGAAGCTTTCTTT; CDR3aa: CSVGDTYTEAFF
j_gene: TRBJ2-7; abundance: NA; v_gene: TRBV4-2; d_gene: TRBD1; CDR3nt: TGTGCCAGCAGCCAGGCTACTACGGACAGGGCTCCCTACGAGCAGTACTTC; CDR3aa: CASSQATTDRAPYEQYF
j_gene: TRBJ2-1; abundance: NA; v_gene: TRBV7-2; d_gene: NA; CDR3nt: TGTGCCAGCAGCTCTCTTAGAGGCTCCTACAATGAGCAGTTCTTC; CDR3aa: CASSSLRGSYNEQFF
j_gene: TRBJ1-1; abundance: NA; v_gene: TRBV5-4; d_gene: TRBD1; CDR3nt: TGTGCCAGCAGCTTTGACAGGGGCGACACTGAAGCTTTCTTT; CDR3aa: CASSFDRGDTEAFF
j_gene: TRBJ2-1; abundance: NA; v_gene: TRBV5-8; d_gene: TRBD2; CDR3nt: TGTGCCAGCAGCTGGACTAGAATTGCTGAGCAGTTCTTC; CDR3aa: CASSWTRIAEQFF
j_gene: TRBJ2-7; abundance: NA; v_gene: TRBV5-4; d_gene: TRBD1; CDR3nt: TGTGCCAGCAGCTTCTCCAGGGGGCAGGAGTACTTC; CDR3aa: CASSFSRGQEYF
j_gene: TRBJ2-7; abundance: once; v_gene: TRBV10-3; d_gene: NA; CDR3nt: TGTGCCATCAGTCCAGGGGTGGACGAGCAGTACTTC; CDR3aa: CAISPGVDEQYF
j_gene: TRBJ2-1; abundance: NA; v_gene: TRBV6-5; d_gene: NA; CDR3nt: TGTGCCAGCAGTAATGGGAATGAGCAGTTCTTC; CDR3aa: CASSNGNEQFF
j_gene: TRBJ2-1; abundance: NA; v_gene: TRBV9; d_gene: NA; CDR3nt: TGTGCCAGCAGCCCCACCGGAGGACTTTACAATGAGCAGTTCTTC; CDR3aa: CASSPTGGLYNEQFF
j_gene: TRBJ2-7; abundance: few; v_gene: TRBV27; d_gene: TRBD2; CDR3nt: TGTGCCAGCAGTGAGGGAAGGCTAGCGGGACGTGAGCAGTACTTC; CDR3aa: CASSEGRLAGREQYF
j_gene: TRBJ2-2; abundance: NA; v_gene: TRBV4-2; d_gene: TRBD1; CDR3nt: TGTGCCAGCAGCCAGCCGACAGGGTTAGGCGGGGAGCTGTTTTTT; CDR3aa: CASSQPTGLGGELFF
j_gene: TRBJ2-1; abundance: NA; v_gene: TRBV27; d_gene: TRBD2; CDR3nt: TGTGCCAGCAGTTTATACTCTAGCGGGGGGTACAATGAGCAGTTCTTC; CDR3aa: CASSLYSSGGYNEQFF
j_gene: TRBJ2-3; abundance: NA; v_gene: TRBV4-1; d_gene: TRBD1; CDR3nt: TGCGCCAGCAGCTCTGGACAGGGGGCGTACGGGGATACGCAGTATTTT; CDR3aa: CASSSGQGAYGDTQYF